This passage covers 17 T cell receptor beta chains from one sample sequenced in a study of shared clonotypes between healthy human individuals. The repertoire was sequenced with immunoSEQ multiplex PCR; TCRdb's copy has only in-frame clones and lacks some. The data contain around 2.5 million clones, over 85% of them singletons. The source material was naive CD4+ T cells from PBMCs. Documented subset: CD45RA+ positively selected. The receptor source for this set is a man aged 18 to 30 in good health. Some clones in this sample may be carry-over from other donors' samples.

The J gene is TRBJ2-3, the V gene TRBV4-2; D perhaps matches TRBD2 (6 bases). The germline V gene encodes CDR1 LGHNA and CDR2 YNFKEQ. The ends were cut back, 1 base at V and 5 bases at J, with 19 bases in the middle. The CDR3 runs to 17 residues. CDR3 sequence (DNA): TGTGCCAGCAGCCAAGTGTTTTATAGGACTAACGGAGATACGCAGTATTTT. This codes for CASSQVFYRTNGDTQYF.

The chain joins TRBV27 to TRBJ2-7, with 10 positions matching TRBD2. Trimming took 5 bases from V and 4 from J; bases not matched to a gene: 8. CDR3 length: 15 residues. Germline V gene data show CDR1 as MNHEY and CDR2 as SMNVEV (reference sequence). The DNA for the CDR3 is TGTGCCAGCAGTATAGCTAGCGGGAGACGGTACGAGCAGTACTTC. Its translation: CASSIASGRRYEQYF.

As to this clone: The same CDR3 can be traced to other DNA sequences in this sample. This chain uses TRBV18 with TRBJ1-1, with D uncertain. V was trimmed by 3 bases and J by 1 base, leaving 3 bases between them. CDR1 KGHSH and CDR2 LQKENI come from the germline V gene. The CDR3 extends over 12 amino acids. CDR3 protein: CASSPRNTEAFF. The CDR3, as DNA: TGTGCCAGCTCACCTAGGAACACTGAAGCTTTCTTT.

The gene calls are TRBV25-1 and TRBJ2-2; 9 bases line up with TRBD1. In germline, CDR1 is MGHDK, CDR2 SYGVNS. V gave up 10 bases and J gave up 5 bases; unmatched junction bases: 11. The CDR3 is made up of 15 amino acids. In DNA, the CDR3 is TGTGCCACCGCCCTACAGGGGGCAGGAACCGGGGAGCTGTTTTTT. It specifies CATALQGAGTGELFF.

The chain links TRBV10-1 to TRBJ2-7; D gene ambiguous. Germline lookup yields CDR1 WNHNN and CDR2 SYGVQD (reference sequence). V was clipped by 6 bases and J by 0 bases, with 9 bases between them. The CDR3 is 13 residues long. The CDR3 reads CASRVSSSYEQYF. In DNA form, the CDR3 reads TGCGCCAGCAGGGTCTCGAGCTCCTACGAGCAGTACTTC.

This chain links TRBV7-3 with TRBJ1-1; D gene ambiguous. Germline V lookup: CDR1 SGHTA, CDR2 FQGTGA. V was trimmed by 3 bases and J by 6 bases, leaving 11 bases between them. The CDR3 extends over 13 amino acids. In DNA form, the CDR3 reads TGTGCCAGCAGCTTGGGGAATTCCGCTGAAGCTTTCTTT. Its protein product is CASSLGNSAEAFF.

The chain is built from TRBV4-1 and TRBJ2-3; perhaps D is TRBD1 or TRBD2 (5 bases each). This CDR3 region has 21 residues. Looked up from germline, CDR1 is MGHRA and CDR2 is YSYEKL. V was clipped by 1 base and J by 8 bases, with 34 bases between them. The CDR3 spells CASSQGQNRTRQYLSRVTQYF. The CDR3 nucleotides read TGCGCCAGCAGCCAAGGACAGAACCGGACGAGACAGTACCTTTCGCGGGTTACGCAGTATTTT.

CDR3 sequence: CASSKKTAPSEQYF. CDR3 nucleotide sequence: TGTGCCAGCAGCAAGAAAACAGCTCCCAGCGAGCAGTACTTC. This chain connects TRBV21-1 to TRBJ2-7; TRBD1, the D gene given by the table, was not confirmed from the DNA. TRBV21-1 is reported as a pseudogene. This CDR3 contains 14 residues.

V usage is TRBV18 and J usage is TRBJ1-3, with a tentative D call TRBD1 (6 bases). The germline V and J ends were trimmed by 4 bases and 0 bases, with 10 bases remaining between them. Germline V lookup: CDR1 KGHSH, CDR2 LQKENI. CDR3 size: 15 residues. CDR3: CASSHSDSSGNTIYF. The CDR3 bases are TGTGCCAGCTCACACTCGGACAGCTCTGGAAACACCATATATTTT.

V and J are TRBV5-1 and TRBJ2-1; a weak D match, TRBD2 (5 bases). The CDR3 loop spans 14 amino acids. The germline V and J ends were trimmed by 4 bases and 3 bases, with 11 bases remaining between them. The germline V gene has CDR1 SGHRS and CDR2 YFSETQ. The CDR3 DNA reads TGCGCCAGCAGCGTCCAGCGGTACTACAATGAGCAGTTCTTC. Translating gives CASSVQRYYNEQFF.

V is TRBV7-3 and J is TRBJ2-5, with D maybe TRBD1 (6 bases). V lost 6 bases and J 3 bases, leaving 11 bases between the germline ends. Germline loops: CDR1 SGHTA, CDR2 FQGTGA. This CDR3 is 13 amino acids long. CDR3 sequence reads: CASSTGSEETQYF. The CDR3 region has the DNA TGTGCCAGCAGTACAGGGTCCGAAGAGACCCAGTACTTC.

With respect to this clone: Other nucleotide sequences from this sample produce the same CDR3. The chain joins TRBV18 to TRBJ2-7, with D perhaps TRBD1 (6 bases). The germline V and J ends were trimmed by 5 bases and 4 bases, with 9 bases remaining between them. Germline values: CDR1 KGHSH, CDR2 LQKENI. The CDR3 is 12 amino acids. CDR3 nucleotides: TGTGCCAGCTCAGCCGGACAGTACGAGCAGTACTTC. It yields the protein CASSAGQYEQYF.

The V call is TRBV20-1, the J call TRBJ2-7; a possible D gene is TRBD1 (5 bases). The germline V and J ends were trimmed by 3 bases and 6 bases, with 9 bases remaining between them. Looked up from germline, CDR1 is DFQATT and CDR2 is SNEGSKA (reference sequence). CDR3 length equals 11 residues. As DNA, the CDR3 is TGCAGTGCTAGTAGTAGGGGCGAGCAGTACTTC. It codes for CSASSRGEQYF.

This chain uses TRBV5-1 with TRBJ2-5; D ambiguous. The CDR3 runs to 15 residues. Per germline, CDR1 SGHRS and CDR2 YFSETQ. The V and J ends lost 3 bases and 2 bases respectively, with 14 bases between them. The CDR3 sequence is CASSSASGPQETQYF. In DNA, the CDR3 is TGCGCCAGCAGCTCCGCTTCGGGCCCTCAAGAGACCCAGTACTTC.

V usage is TRBV7-2 and J usage is TRBJ2-1; tentatively, D is TRBD2 (5 bases). This CDR3 is built from 16 residues. Germline V gene sequence: CDR1 SGHTA, CDR2 FQGNSA. V shed 4 bases and J shed 2 bases, with 15 bases lying between them. The CDR3 here is CASSSGRNSAYNEQFF. The CDR3 DNA sequence: TGTGCCAGCAGCTCCGGTAGGAATAGCGCCTACAATGAGCAGTTCTTC. The whole variable domain, remainder taken from reference TRBV7-2 and TRBJ2-1, is GAGVSQSPSNKVTEKGKDVELRCDPISGHTALYWYRQSLGQGLEFLIYFQGNSAPDKSGLPSDRFSAERTGGSVSTLTIQRTQQEDSAVYLCASSSGRNSAYNEQFFGPGTRLTVL.

As to this clone: Other DNA sequences in this sample translate to the same CDR3. The gene calls are TRBV6-1 and TRBJ1-2; D is unresolved. The germline CDR1 and CDR2 sequences are MNHNS and SASEGT. This CDR3 spans 12 amino acids. Trimming removed 6 bases from V and 2 bases from J, with 7 bases in between. CDR3 protein: CASSQANYGYTF. The DNA of the CDR3 is TGTGCCAGCAGCCAGGCCAACTATGGCTACACCTTC.

The chain recombines TRBV19 with TRBJ2-4, with TRBD2 matching 14 bases. V was clipped by 5 bases and J by 7 bases; unmatched bases: 10. CDR1 and CDR2 (germline): LNHDA, SQIVND (reference sequence). This CDR3 is 17 amino acids long. The CDR3 nucleotides are TGTGCCAGTAGTTCCGGACTAGCGGGAGGCGTGGGGAACATTCAGTACTTC. It codes for CASSSGLAGGVGNIQYF.